Below, one T cell receptor beta chain is given with its context. These data come from a study of blood T cells in healthy people across ages. CDR1 and CDR2 from the germline V gene are SEHNR and FQNEAQ (reference sequence). The length of the CDR3 is 16 residues. Between the trimmed V and J ends, which lost 6 bases and 0 bases, there was a span of 15 bases. Extractions gave at least 5.5 micrograms of total RNA per sample. Sample-barcoded 5' priming and a J-beta primer mix drove a second PCR of roughly 7 to 11 cycles. TCRdb analysed the 5' RACE reads with MiXCR anew, one entry per CDR3 protein. Counted here are 800,000 to 950,000 distinct CDR3 sequences, roughly 29% occurring once; the ten biggest clones make up more than 8.5%. Separately, the same data were catalogued under a study of T cells of mothers and their children.

The chain has TRBV7-9 and TRBJ2-1; D unclear. This clonotype was sampled from a middle-aged woman in good health. The material sequenced was blood. CDR3 residues: CASSPIKPSSYNEQFF. The CDR3 coding sequence is TGTGCCAGCAGTCCTATAAAGCCGAGCTCCTACAATGAGCAGTTCTTC. Full variable domain (missing parts from reference TRBV7-9 and TRBJ2-1): DTGVSQNPRHKITKRGQNVTFRCDPISEHNRLYWYRQTLGQGPEFLTYFQNEAQLEKSRLLSDRFSAERPKGSFSTLEIQRTEQGDSAMYLCASSPIKPSSYNEQFFGPGTRLTVL.